Detailed here is one T cell receptor beta chain. Its antigen is as yet unknown. Among CD8+ T cells, naive ones were CD45RO-CCR7+CD27+CD95-. The germline V gene has CDR1 SGHVS and CDR2 FQNEAQ. This CDR3 contains 14 residues. TRB cDNA was prepared as libraries by UMI-labeled 5' RACE. TCRdb re-analyzed the 5' RACE reads; it lists each CDR3 protein once, without DNA. The repertoire shows around 160,000 distinct CDR3 sequences; the top ten hold 0.25% to 0.3%. This record comes from a study of CXCR3-negative and CXCR3-positive naive CD8 T cells. Study context: Every library held about 1.5 +/- 0.3 million TRB reads, and the total came to around 140 million.

General study results and limits: The study found comparably high diversity in both naive subsets and much lower diversity in memory CD8+ cells. For CXCR3-positive naive cells, TRB CDR3s were more hydrophobic than those of CXCR3-negative naive cells.

The origin of this receptor is a human donor in good health. Some clones in this sample may be carry-over from other donors' samples. The chain couples TRBV7-8 to TRBJ1-3; absent DNA, TCRdb's TRBD1 call cannot be checked. The sample consisted of naive CXCR3+ CD8+ T cells from blood. Regarding subset: CD45RO-CCR7+CD27+CD95- naive CD8+ T cells expressing CXCR3 (TNR3+). Here the CDR3 reads CASSADRQGNTIYF.